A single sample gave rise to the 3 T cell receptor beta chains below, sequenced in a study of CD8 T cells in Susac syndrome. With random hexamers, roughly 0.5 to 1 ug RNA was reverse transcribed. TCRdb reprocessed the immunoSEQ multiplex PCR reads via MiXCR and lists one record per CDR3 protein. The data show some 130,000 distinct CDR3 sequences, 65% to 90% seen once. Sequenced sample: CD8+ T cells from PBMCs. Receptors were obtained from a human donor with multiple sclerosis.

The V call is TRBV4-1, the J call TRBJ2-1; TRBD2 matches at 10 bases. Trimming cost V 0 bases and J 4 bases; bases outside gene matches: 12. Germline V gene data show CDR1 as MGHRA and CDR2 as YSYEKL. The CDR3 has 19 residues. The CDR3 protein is CASSQDRLATSGVYNEQFF. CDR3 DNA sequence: TGCGCCAGCAGCCAAGATCGTCTAGCTACTAGCGGGGTTTACAATGAGCAGTTCTTC.

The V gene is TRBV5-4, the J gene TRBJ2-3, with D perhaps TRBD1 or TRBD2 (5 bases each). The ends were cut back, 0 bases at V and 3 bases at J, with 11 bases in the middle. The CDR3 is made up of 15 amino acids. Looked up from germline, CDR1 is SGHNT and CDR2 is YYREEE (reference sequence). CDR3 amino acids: CASSLVQGRTDTQYF. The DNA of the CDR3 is TGTGCCAGCAGCTTGGTGCAGGGACGGACAGATACGCAGTATTTT. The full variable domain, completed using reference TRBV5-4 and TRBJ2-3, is ETGVTQSPTHLIKTRGQQVTLRCSSQSGHNTVSWYQQALGQGPQFIFQYYREEENGRGNFPPRFSGLQFPNYSSELNVNALELDDSALYLCASSLVQGRTDTQYFGPGTRLTVL.

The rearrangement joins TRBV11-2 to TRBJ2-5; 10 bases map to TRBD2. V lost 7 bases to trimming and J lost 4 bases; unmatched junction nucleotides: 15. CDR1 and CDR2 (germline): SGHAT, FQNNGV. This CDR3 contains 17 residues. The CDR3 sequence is CASTISQREGRLETQYF. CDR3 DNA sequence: TGTGCCAGCACCATATCACAGCGGGAGGGCCGATTAGAGACCCAGTACTTC.